This TCR beta chain is from a study of control samples from healthy donors and cancer patients. Method: immunoSEQ multiplex PCR; TCRdb's copy keeps in-frame clones and lacks some. The table includes some 120,000 clones, about 88% detected once. V lost 4 bases and J lost 2; bases outside the gene matches: 2. The CDR3 runs 13 residues. Germline V gene data show CDR1 as WNHNN and CDR2 as SYGVQD (reference sequence). The TCR was taken from a man aged 50 to 59 in good health. Material for sequencing was blood. V gene TRBV10-1 combines with J gene TRBJ2-7, with 7 bases that match TRBD2. The CDR3, as DNA: TGCGCCAGCAGTGTCAGCGGGACCTACGAGCAGTACTTC. Amino acid sequence: CASSVSGTYEQYF.